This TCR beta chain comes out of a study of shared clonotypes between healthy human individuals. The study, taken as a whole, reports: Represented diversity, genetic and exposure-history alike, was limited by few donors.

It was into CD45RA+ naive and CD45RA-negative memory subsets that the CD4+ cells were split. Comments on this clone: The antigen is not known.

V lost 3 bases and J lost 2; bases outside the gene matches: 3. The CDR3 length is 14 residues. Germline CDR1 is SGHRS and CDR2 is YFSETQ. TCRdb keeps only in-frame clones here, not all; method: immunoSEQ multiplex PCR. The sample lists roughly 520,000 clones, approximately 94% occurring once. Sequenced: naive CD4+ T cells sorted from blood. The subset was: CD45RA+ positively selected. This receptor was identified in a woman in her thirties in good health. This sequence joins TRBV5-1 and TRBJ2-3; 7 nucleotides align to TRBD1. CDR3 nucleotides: TGCGCCAGCAGCTCTGGGACAGTCACAGATACGCAGTATTTT. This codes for CASSSGTVTDTQYF.